The source of this TCR beta chain is a study of blood T cell repertoires in COVID-19. Study information: COVID-19 samples, acute and convalescent, were from the United States, Italy and Spain. T cells, B-cell-depleted T cells, or PBMCs provided the cDNA or gDNA that served as material.

The authors' processing: Reference gene primer amplification gave estimated nucleated cell counts. The assay was immunoSEQ multiplex PCR, and TCRdb's table has in-frame clones only and misses some. V, J and clone size were drawn from that table, and D and trimming were deduced from the DNA. Counted here are more than 55,000 clones, more than 80% occurring once; the ten biggest clones make up about 15%. The CDR3 contains 12 residues. Germline assignment: CDR1 MNHNY and CDR2 SVGAGI (reference sequence). V was trimmed by 8 bases and J by 6 bases, leaving 13 bases between them. The sample taken for sequencing was peripheral blood. The receptor was derived from a man aged 80 or over with acute or convalescent COVID-19. The chain carries TRBV6-6 and TRBJ1-1, with TRBD1 as a possible D gene (5 bases). In nucleotides, the CDR3 is TGTGCCAGCGACTGGGGCAGGGCTGAAGCTTTCTTT. The encoded protein is CASDWGRAEAFF.